This entry lists 4 T cell receptor beta chains sequenced from one sample in a study of T cells in Graves' hyperthyroidism and ophthalmopathy. There were TCR beta CDR3 regions amplified from RNA transcripts. The TCR CDR3 first-round RT-PCR relied on the HTBI primer set. TCRdb re-derived calls from the multiplex PCR reads in MiXCR, one entry per CDR3 protein. The repertoire consists of fewer than 650,000 distinct CDR3 sequences, with approximately 15% occurring once and the leading ten covering about 6.6%. The material sequenced was blood. The receptor set was obtained from a young woman with Graves' ophthalmopathy.

This clonotype was picked up many times. The chain carries TRBV5-1 and TRBJ2-2; 8 bases align to TRBD1. The junction had 0 bases not matched to a gene; V was cut back by 2 bases and J by 6 bases. Germline-derived CDR1 and CDR2 are SGHRS and YFSETQ. The CDR3 totals 13 residues. The CDR3 nucleotides are TGCGCCAGCAGCTTACAGGGGGCCGGGGAGCTGTTTTTT. Residues: CASSLQGAGELFF.

The rearrangement joins TRBV11-1 to TRBJ1-5; D perhaps matches TRBD1 (5 bases). The CDR3 is 16 amino acids. Per the germline V gene, CDR1 is SGHAT and CDR2 is FQDESV (reference sequence). The V end lost 4 bases, the J end lost 3 bases, and 16 bases lay between the germline ends. The CDR3 coding sequence is TGTGCCAGCAGCTCCCCCGGGACTGTCTTCAATCAGCCCCAGCATTTT. It is translated as CASSSPGTVFNQPQHF.

This clonotype was detected many times. The V and J genes are TRBV7-2 and TRBJ2-1; no firm D call. V was shortened by 4 bases and J by 2 bases, with 6 bases between the two germline ends. CDR1 and CDR2 from the germline V gene are SGHTA and FQGNSA. CDR3 length: 13 amino acids. CDR3 coding DNA: TGTGCCAGCAGCTCCGACCCCTACAATGAGCAGTTCTTC. Translation: CASSSDPYNEQFF.

J is TRBJ2-1 and V is TRBV18; 10 bases agree with TRBD2. This CDR3 comprises 15 residues. The germline gives CDR1 KGHSH, CDR2 LQKENI. J was trimmed by 8 bases and V by 4 bases; bases with no gene match: 8. The CDR3 region has the DNA TGTGCCAGCTCACTAGAGCGGGAGGGCCCGTATGAGCAGTTCTTC. It translates to CASSLEREGPYEQFF.